These 30 T cell receptor beta chains share one sample of origin, sequenced in a study of blood T cells in healthy people across ages. A second PCR of about 7 to 12 cycles used a sample-barcoded 5' primer and a J-beta primer mix. TCRdb re-called the 5' RACE reads with MiXCR, one entry per CDR3 protein. The data contain about 930,000 distinct CDR3 sequences, about 27% of them singletons. The sample was also reused in another study, on T cells of mothers and their children.

The sequenced sample was blood. All receptors derive from a woman aged 40 to 50 in good health.

The chain carries TRBV9 and TRBJ1-4, with a weak D call TRBD1 (6 bases). Germline-derived CDR1 and CDR2 are SGDLS and YYNGEE. Trimming cost V 7 bases and J 7 bases, with 14 bases left between them. The CDR3 runs 13 residues. CDR3 sequence reads: CASGGISGEKLFF. DNA for the CDR3: TGTGCCAGCGGGGGCATCTCAGGTGAAAAACTGTTTTTT. Complete variable domain (other parts from reference TRBV9 and TRBJ1-4): DSGVTQTPKHLITATGQRVTLRCSPRSGDLSVYWYQQSLDQGLQFLIQYYNGEERAKGNILERFSAQQFPDLHSELNLSSLELGDSALYFCASGGISGEKLFFGSGTQLSVL.

In its sample, this clonotype was seen many times. The chain joins TRBV6-6 to TRBJ2-3, with TRBD2 matching 12 bases. V shed 6 bases and J 10 bases; nucleotides not matched to a gene: 11. CDR1 and CDR2 (germline): MNHNY, SVGAGI (reference sequence). CDR3 length: 15 amino acids. The CDR3 nucleotides are TGTGCCAGCAGCCTCCGGACTAGCGGGGTTGGCTCGCAGTATTTT. Encoded protein: CASSLRTSGVGSQYF.

This clonotype came up once. The rearrangement joins TRBV5-1 to TRBJ2-1; 7 bases align to TRBD2. The DNA end is a closer match to TRBJ2-7, so the J assignment may be wrong. The germline V gene has CDR1 SGHRS and CDR2 YFSETQ. The CDR3 sequence is 15 residues long. In DNA, the CDR3 is TGCGCCAGCAGCTTGTTGGAGGGAGGGCCAGTCGAGCAGTACTTC. It specifies CASSLLEGGPVEQYF.

This clonotype came up a few times. J is TRBJ1-2 and V is TRBV21-1; TRBD1 reflects the table's D call only, with no check against the DNA. TRBV21-1 is deemed a pseudogene. CDR3 length equals 14 residues. The CDR3 bases are TGTGCCAGCAGCAAAACTAGGACAGACTATGGCTACACCTTC. Residues: CASSKTRTDYGYTF.

This clonotype came up many times. CDR3 sequence: CASSLERVFSGANVLTF. CDR3 DNA sequence: TGCGCCAGCAGCTTGGAACGGGTCTTTTCTGGGGCCAACGTCCTGACTTTC. The chain joins TRBV5-1 to TRBJ2-6, with D hard to call. V shed 0 bases and J shed 1 base, with 11 bases lying between them. Per the germline V gene, CDR1 is SGHRS and CDR2 is YFSETQ. The CDR3 runs to 17 residues.

This rearrangement joins TRBV27 to TRBJ1-4; tentatively, D is TRBD1 (5 bases). The CDR3 is 16 residues long. The V end lost 6 bases, the J end lost 0 bases, and 14 bases lay between the germline ends. Per germline, CDR1 MNHEY and CDR2 SMNVEV (reference sequence). Written as DNA, the CDR3 is TGTGCCAGCAGCCGTGGCAGGGCCGCAACTAATGAAAAACTGTTTTTT. Protein sequence: CASSRGRAATNEKLFF.

Many counts were recorded for this clonotype. This sequence joins TRBV7-6 and TRBJ2-7, with D uncertain. Germline V CDR1 and CDR2: SGHVS, FNYEAQ. The CDR3 runs to 14 residues. V lost 5 bases, J lost 5 bases, and 16 bases lay in between. The CDR3 protein is CASSQGMGRDEQYF. The CDR3 nucleotides read TGTGCCAGCAGCCAAGGCATGGGTAGGGACGAGCAGTACTTC.

The chain combines TRBV2 with TRBJ2-3; 8 positions agree with TRBD1. Per germline, CDR1 SNHLY and CDR2 FYNNEI. The CDR3 totals 16 residues. V lost 8 bases and J lost 5; bases outside the gene matches: 15. The CDR3 DNA sequence: TGTGCCAGCGGAGGGCCCCCGGGACAGGTCGGAGATACGCAGTATTTT. Translating gives CASGGPPGQVGDTQYF.

V usage is TRBV12-3 or TRBV12-4 and J usage is TRBJ1-4; weak D call: TRBD1 (5 bases). Trimming took 5 bases from V and 8 from J, leaving 15 bases between them. The CDR3 has 14 residues. CDR3 sequence reads: CASSEPGRGEKLFF. CDR3 sequence (DNA): TGTGCCAGCAGTGAACCCGGTAGGGGCGAAAAACTGTTTTTT.

The chain is built from TRBV28 and TRBJ1-2; a weak D match, TRBD1 (5 bases). Germline-derived CDR1 and CDR2 are MDHEN and SYDVKM. V was clipped by 5 bases and J by 6 bases, with 19 bases between them. There are 15 residues in the CDR3. The CDR3 DNA is TGTGCCAGCAGTACCCCGGGCGTCTGGGGGGATGGCTACACCTTC. Amino acids: CASSTPGVWGDGYTF.

This clonotype showed up many times. The chain joins TRBV27 to TRBJ2-1, with 9 bases that match TRBD2. The CDR3 length is 14 residues. The V segment lost 7 bases and the J segment 2 bases; nucleotides outside the gene matches: 3. Germline V gives CDR1 MNHEY, CDR2 SMNVEV (reference sequence). Here the CDR3 DNA reads TGTGCCAGCACCGAGCGGGGGGCCTACAATGAGCAGTTCTTC. Encoded protein: CASTERGAYNEQFF.

The rearrangement uses TRBV20-1 and TRBJ2-1, with 9 bases lining up with TRBD2. The CDR3 consists of 17 residues. The germline gives CDR1 DFQATT, CDR2 SNEGSKA (reference sequence). The J segment lost 0 bases and the V segment lost 1 base, leaving 7 bases of the junction unmatched. CDR3 protein: CSARGSGRGHSYNEQFF. Written as DNA, the CDR3 is TGCAGTGCTAGAGGTAGCGGGAGAGGTCACTCCTACAATGAGCAGTTCTTC.

This clonotype was counted many times. The chain joins TRBV20-1 to TRBJ2-1; 7 bases fit TRBD2. Per germline, CDR1 DFQATT and CDR2 SNEGSKA (reference sequence). J was trimmed by 3 bases and V by 3 bases; bases with no gene match: 2. The CDR3 spans 13 residues. The CDR3 spells CSASGGFYNEQFF. CDR3 DNA: TGCAGTGCTAGCGGGGGGTTCTACAATGAGCAGTTCTTC.

The chain has TRBV20-1 and TRBJ2-1, with D tentatively TRBD1 or TRBD2 (5 bases each). This CDR3 spans 12 amino acids. V was shortened by 4 bases and J by 7 bases, with 11 bases between the two germline ends. CDR1 is DFQATT, CDR2 SNEGSKA, per germline (reference sequence). The chain's CDR3 is CSATGGGNEQFF. CDR3 in DNA: TGCAGTGCTACAGGTGGGGGAAATGAGCAGTTCTTC.

Comments on this clonotype: The junction and the germline gene differ at one end; a read error may be behind it. The chain combines TRBV5-5 with TRBJ2-7, with a tentative D call TRBD1 (5 bases). The CDR3 is made up of 14 amino acids. Germline CDR1 is SGHKS and CDR2 is YYEKEE (reference sequence). CDR3 nucleotides: TGTGCCGGCAGCCTTCAGGGCCTCACCTACGAGCAGTACTTC. It translates to CAGSLQGLTYEQYF.

The chain has TRBV12-3 or TRBV12-4 and TRBJ1-5, with a weak D call TRBD1 (5 bases). Trimming pared 3 bases from V and 0 bases from J, leaving 12 bases between. The CDR3 loop spans 16 amino acids. The CDR3 is CASSFSGQSSNQPQHF. The CDR3 DNA sequence: TGTGCCAGCAGTTTTTCGGGGCAGTCTAGCAATCAGCCCCAGCATTTT.

This clonotype has a handful of counts. This chain joins TRBV5-1 and TRBJ1-1; TRBD1 matches at 10 bases. The CDR3 covers 14 residues. Germline CDR1 SGHRS, CDR2 YFSETQ. The junction had 6 bases not matched to a gene; V was cut back by 2 bases and J by 8 bases. The CDR3 spells CASSFTGTGAEAFF. The CDR3 coding sequence is TGCGCCAGCAGCTTTACCGGGACAGGGGCAGAAGCTTTCTTT.

This clonotype was seen more than once but under ten times. V and J are TRBV9 and TRBJ1-2; 7 positions match TRBD1. V lost 3 bases to trimming and J lost 8 bases; unmatched junction nucleotides: 13. Germline CDR1 and CDR2: SGDLS and YYNGEE. CDR3 length: 15 residues. The CDR3 region has the DNA TGTGCCAGCAGCGCTTCGAACGAAGGGGGCCGAGGCTACACCTTC. This translates into CASSASNEGGRGYTF.

This clonotype was counted at least ten times. J is TRBJ2-7 and V is TRBV20-1; 7 nucleotides agree with TRBD2. The trim removed 5 bases at V and 1 base at J, leaving 5 bases unmatched. The V gene's germline CDR1 is DFQATT and CDR2 SNEGSKA (reference sequence). The CDR3 consists of 13 residues. Here the CDR3 DNA reads TGCAGTGCTCCATCCGGGGGGTCCTACGAGCAGTACTTC. Translated, it gives CSAPSGGSYEQYF.

Turning to this clonotype: A junction boundary mismatches the germline segment, possibly from a read error. The chain links TRBV5-1 to TRBJ2-6; the match to TRBD1 covers 8 bases. The CDR3 runs 17 residues. The germline gives CDR1 SGHRS, CDR2 YFSETQ. CDR3 protein: CASSPTGGVSGTNVLTF. Here the CDR3 DNA reads TGCGCCAGCAGCCCCACAGGGGGAGTCTCTGGGACCAACGTCCTGACTTTC.

This clonotype was recorded many times. This rearrangement joins TRBV9 to TRBJ2-7; TRBD1 might be the D (6 bases). This CDR3 is 14 amino acids long. The germline CDR1 and CDR2 sequences are SGDLS and YYNGEE. Trimming removed 0 bases at V and 4 bases at J, with 11 bases between. The chain's CDR3 is CASSVAPQGYEQYF. The DNA of the CDR3 is TGTGCCAGCAGCGTAGCCCCACAGGGTTACGAGCAGTACTTC.

The chain combines TRBV5-6 with TRBJ1-4; 7 bases match TRBD1. Per germline, CDR1 SGHDT and CDR2 YYEEEE. CDR3 length: 17 amino acids. After removal of 4 bases from V and 3 bases from J, the junction contained 12 bases not matched to a gene. Here the CDR3 reads CASSATGLKRSNEKLFF. In DNA form, the CDR3 reads TGTGCCAGCAGCGCGACAGGGTTAAAGCGATCTAATGAAAAACTGTTTTTT.

This clonotype was picked up a small number of times. The genes are TRBV6-5 and TRBJ1-2, with TRBD1 as a possible D gene (5 bases). V was clipped by 5 bases and J by 8 bases, with 18 bases between them. CDR1 is MNHEY, CDR2 SVGAGI, per germline. The CDR3 contains 14 residues. CDR3 in amino acids: CASSVRDPLGGYTF. The CDR3 coding sequence is TGTGCCAGCAGTGTTCGGGACCCCTTGGGAGGCTACACCTTC.

Here the CDR3 reads CASSQDLGETYGYTF. As DNA, the CDR3 is TGCGCCAGCAGCCAAGATCTTGGCGAGACCTATGGCTACACCTTC. The chain recombines TRBV4-1 with TRBJ1-2; D is undetermined. The germline V gene has CDR1 MGHRA and CDR2 YSYEKL. The CDR3 contains 15 residues. Trimming took 0 bases from V and 4 from J, leaving 12 bases between them.

V gene TRBV20-1 combines with J gene TRBJ2-1, with no clear D. The ends were cut back, 0 bases at V and 5 bases at J, with 17 bases in the middle. Germline V gene data show CDR1 as DFQATT and CDR2 as SNEGSKA (reference sequence). CDR3 size: 16 residues. This chain's CDR3 is CSARDIRQWGHNEQFF. For the CDR3, the DNA is TGCAGTGCTAGAGATATACGGCAATGGGGTCACAATGAGCAGTTCTTC.

This clonotype has ten or more counts. The chain uses TRBV7-3 and TRBJ2-5, with 10 nucleotides matching TRBD2. The CDR3 contains 13 residues. CDR1 is SGHTA, CDR2 FQGTGA, per germline. The junction had 8 bases not matched to a gene; V was cut back by 5 bases and J by 11 bases. CDR3: CASSRTSGKEQYF. CDR3 DNA: TGTGCCAGCAGCCGGACTAGCGGTAAGGAGCAGTACTTC.

The chain links TRBV7-8 to TRBJ2-4, with 9 positions matching TRBD1. The J call is in doubt because the DNA end fits TRBJ2-7 better. Per germline, CDR1 SGHVS and CDR2 FQNEAQ. CDR3 size: 15 residues. Written as DNA, the CDR3 is TGTGCCAGCACCAATAACCGGGACAGGGCCTACGAGCAGTACTTC. This translates into CASTNNRDRAYEQYF.

This chain joins TRBV12-3 or TRBV12-4 and TRBJ1-5, with D possibly matching TRBD1 (5 bases). Trimming took off 6 bases at V and 3 bases at J, with 15 bases between the two ends. CDR3 size: 15 residues. DNA for the CDR3: TGTGCCAGCAGCCGAGACGGGGCGGTCAATCAGCCCCAGCATTTT. Protein product: CASSRDGAVNQPQHF.

This clonotype has just one count. The V gene is TRBV4-3, the J gene TRBJ2-3; 11 bases agree with TRBD2. Trimming at V came to 1 base and at J to 2 bases, leaving 14 bases not matched to a gene. CDR1 and CDR2 from the germline V gene are LGHNA and YSLEER. The CDR3 contains 20 residues. CDR3 sequence (DNA): TGCGCCAGCAGCCAAGTGCCCGTAGCGGGAGGGTCAGGAATCACAGATACGCAGTATTTT. Protein: CASSQVPVAGGSGITDTQYF.

This clonotype was seen ten or more times. The chain has TRBV18 and TRBJ2-5; D not certain. The CDR3 is made up of 12 amino acids. V lost 2 bases, J lost 6 bases, and 7 bases lay in between. Germline values: CDR1 KGHSH, CDR2 LQKENI. CDR3 residues: CASSPGGQTQYF. The CDR3 DNA follows: TGTGCCAGCTCACCAGGTGGGCAGACCCAGTACTTC.